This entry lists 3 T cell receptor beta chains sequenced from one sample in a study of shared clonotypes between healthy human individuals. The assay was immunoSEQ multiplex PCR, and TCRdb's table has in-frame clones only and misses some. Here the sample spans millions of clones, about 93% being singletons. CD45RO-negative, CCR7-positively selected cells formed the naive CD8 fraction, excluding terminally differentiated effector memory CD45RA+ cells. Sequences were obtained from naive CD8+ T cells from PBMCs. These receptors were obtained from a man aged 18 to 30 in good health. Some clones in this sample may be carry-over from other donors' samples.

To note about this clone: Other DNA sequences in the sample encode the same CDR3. CDR3: CASSPGTGVYEQYF. CDR3 DNA: TGTGCCAGTAGCCCCGGGACAGGCGTCTACGAGCAGTACTTC. This sequence joins TRBV19 and TRBJ2-7, with 8 bases that match TRBD1. Germline CDR1 LNHDA, CDR2 SQIVND (reference sequence). V gave up 6 bases and J gave up 3 bases; unmatched junction bases: 7. This CDR3 contains 14 residues. Combining the CDR3 with reference TRBV19 and TRBJ2-7 gives the whole variable domain DGGITQSPKYLFRKEGQNVTLSCEQNLNHDAMYWYRQDPGQGLRLIYYSQIVNDFQKGDIAEGYSVSREKKESFPLTVTSAQKNPTAFYLCASSPGTGVYEQYFGPGTRLTVT.

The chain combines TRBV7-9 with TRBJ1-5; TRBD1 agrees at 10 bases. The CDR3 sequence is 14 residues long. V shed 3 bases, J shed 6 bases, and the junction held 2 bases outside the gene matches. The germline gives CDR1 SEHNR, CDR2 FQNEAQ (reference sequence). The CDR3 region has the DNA TGTGCCAGCAGCTTGGACAGGGGGAGTCAGCCCCAGCATTTT. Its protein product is CASSLDRGSQPQHF.

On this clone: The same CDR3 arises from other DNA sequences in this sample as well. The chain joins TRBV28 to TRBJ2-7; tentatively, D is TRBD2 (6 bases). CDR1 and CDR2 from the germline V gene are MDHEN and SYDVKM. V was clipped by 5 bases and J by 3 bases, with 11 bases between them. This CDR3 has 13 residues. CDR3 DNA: TGTGCCAGCAGTAGAACCGGGAGCTACGAGCAGTACTTC. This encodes CASSRTGSYEQYF.